Listed here are 3 T cell receptor beta chains from one sample, sequenced in a study of blood T cell repertoires in COVID-19. TCRdb keeps only in-frame clones here, not all; method: immunoSEQ multiplex PCR. In the table there are fewer than 450,000 clones, about 90% of which are singletons. The sequencing sample was made of peripheral blood. These receptors all stem from a woman aged 45-59 years with COVID-19, enrolled during active disease.

The CDR3 region has the DNA TGTGCCAGCAGCCCGGGACAGGGCCGTCAGCCCCAGCATTTT. Translation: CASSPGQGRQPQHF. The chain joins TRBV7-2 to TRBJ1-5; TRBD1 agrees at 9 bases. The CDR3 consists of 14 residues. The V gene end was trimmed by 5 bases and the J gene end by 6 bases; junction bases not matched to a gene: 5. Germline V gene data show CDR1 as SGHTA and CDR2 as FQGNSA.

The rearrangement links TRBV30 to TRBJ1-3; D gene uncertain. V was trimmed by 8 bases and J by 0 bases, leaving 23 bases between them. Germline V lookup: CDR1 GTSNPN, CDR2 SVGIG (reference sequence). This CDR3 is built from 17 residues. CDR3 loop: CAQTTGRTPNSGNTIYF. CDR3 bases: TGTGCCCAAACAACCGGTAGGACTCCTAACTCTGGAAACACCATATATTTT.

The rearrangement joins TRBV5-1 to TRBJ1-2; D possibly corresponds to TRBD1 (5 bases). V lost 2 bases to trimming and J lost 7 bases, with 9 bases between them. This CDR3 contains 12 residues. The germline CDR1 and CDR2 sequences are SGHRS and YFSETQ. The DNA of the CDR3 is TGCGCCAGCAGCTTCGGAGACAGTGGCTACACCTTC. It translates to CASSFGDSGYTF.